This T cell receptor (beta chain) appears in the sequencing data of a study of T cells after yellow fever vaccination. Findings and limits, study-wide: A secondary response was less intense yet reached its peak sooner, at day 5 versus 15.

Germline loops: CDR1 SGHTA, CDR2 FQGNSA. Trimming removed 1 base at V and 5 bases at J, with 9 bases between. This CDR3 region has 14 residues. TCRdb redid the calling of the 5' RACE reads with MiXCR, one entry per CDR3 protein. The sample lists 170,000 or so distinct CDR3 sequences; roughly 6.2% were seen once. This clonotype appeared many times. Its antigen is not identified. The material sequenced was CD4+ T cells sorted from PBMCs, taken on the day of the first yellow fever vaccination. The chain uses TRBV7-2 and TRBJ2-1; D gene unclear. This receptor was taken from a man aged 18 to 29 who received the YFV17D yellow fever vaccine. For the CDR3, the DNA is TGTGCCAGCAGCTTAGTCTCCAGACACAATGAGCAGTTCTTC. Translating it yields CASSLVSRHNEQFF.